Following are 28 T cell receptor beta chains from one sample sequenced in a study of T cell responses to AZD1222 COVID-19 vaccine. This table comes from immunoSEQ multiplex PCR, and its TCRdb copy is limited to in-frame clones, with some not included. The sample contains about 180,000 clones, about 93% of which appear only once. The sample consisted of peripheral blood, taken 28 days after the second dose of the MenACWY control vaccine. The receptors stem from an adult who received the MenACWY meningococcal vaccine as a control.

The sample holds one count of this clone. V is TRBV5-6 and J is TRBJ2-7, with 10 bases lining up with TRBD2. The CDR3 totals 14 residues. The V segment lost 4 bases and the J segment 8 bases; nucleotides outside the gene matches: 9. The germline CDR1 and CDR2 sequences are SGHDT and YYEEEE. The CDR3 loop is CASSPRGTSVKQYF. CDR3 bases: TGTGCCAGCAGCCCCAGAGGGACTAGCGTTAAGCAGTACTTC.

The chain employs TRBV29-1 and TRBJ2-1; 9 positions agree with TRBD2. The V gene end was trimmed by 4 bases and the J gene end by 5 bases; junction bases not matched to a gene: 9. There are 15 residues in the CDR3. The germline V gene has CDR1 SQVTM and CDR2 ANQGSEA. The CDR3 DNA follows: TGCAGCGTTGTCTGGGCGGGGGGGCGGCACAATGAGCAGTTCTTC. Its protein is CSVVWAGGRHNEQFF.

This chain links TRBV18 with TRBJ1-2; maybe TRBD1 (6 bases). The CDR3 covers 15 residues. Deletions cut 0 bases from V and 2 bases from J, with 10 bases between. Germline CDR1 is KGHSH and CDR2 is LQKENI. The CDR3, as DNA: TGTGCCAGCTCACCACCCAACGGACAGAACTATGGCTACACCTTC. Translation: CASSPPNGQNYGYTF.

This clone was detected only a few times. The gene calls are TRBV2 and TRBJ1-3, with D unresolved. The V gene's germline CDR1 is SNHLY and CDR2 FYNNEI. The CDR3 runs 14 residues. V lost 10 bases, J lost 0 bases, and 13 bases lay in between. For the CDR3, the DNA is TGTGCCATTCACGCCGGCGGCTCTGGAAACACCATATATTTT. It is translated as CAIHAGGSGNTIYF.

The chain joins TRBV25-1 to TRBJ1-2; D is unresolved. The ends were cut back, 6 bases at V and 4 bases at J, with 15 bases in the middle. CDR1 and CDR2 from the germline V gene are MGHDK and SYGVNS. This CDR3 has 14 amino acids. CDR3 nucleotides: TGTGCCAGCAGGCTTCGAGGACCGATCTATGGCTACACCTTC. It specifies CASRLRGPIYGYTF.

The chain uses TRBV30 and TRBJ2-7; 10 bases are shared with TRBD1. With V trimmed by 4 bases and J by 2 bases, 5 bases remained unmatched. CDR3 length: 14 residues. Germline values: CDR1 GTSNPN, CDR2 SVGIG (reference sequence). The CDR3 coding sequence is TGTGCCTGGAAACTGGGGACAGGGGCCTACGAGCAGTACTTC. It yields the protein CAWKLGTGAYEQYF.

About this clone itself: Other DNA sequences in the same sample also yield this CDR3. This sequence joins TRBV5-1 and TRBJ1-1; D gene uncertain. V was trimmed by 0 bases and J by 1 base, leaving 7 bases between them. Germline values: CDR1 SGHRS, CDR2 YFSETQ. CDR3 size: 14 residues. The CDR3, as DNA: TGCGCCAGCAGCTTGGCGGGATCGAACACTGAAGCTTTCTTT. Its translation is CASSLAGSNTEAFF.

The J gene is TRBJ1-3, the V gene TRBV5-6, with D tentatively TRBD1 (5 bases). This CDR3 comprises 15 residues. The germline V gene encodes CDR1 SGHDT and CDR2 YYEEEE. V was shortened by 0 bases and J by 0 bases, with 7 bases between the two germline ends. The CDR3 DNA is TGTGCCAGCAGCTTGGCAGGGCCCTCTGGAAACACCATATATTTT. It yields the protein CASSLAGPSGNTIYF. Using reference TRBV5-6 and TRBJ1-3 for the parts outside the CDR3, the full variable domain is DAGVTQSPTHLIKTRGQQVTLRCSPKSGHDTVSWYQQALGQGPQFIFQYYEEEERQRGNFPDRFSGHQFPNYSSELNVNALLLGDSALYLCASSLAGPSGNTIYFGEGSWLTVV.

The chain couples TRBV7-9 to TRBJ1-1, with 7 bases fitting TRBD1. This CDR3 comprises 13 residues. V lost 4 bases to trimming and J lost 2 bases; unmatched junction nucleotides: 1. CDR1 and CDR2 (germline): SEHNR, FQNEAQ (reference sequence). The CDR3 coding sequence is TGTGCCAGCAGCTGGGACAGAAACACTGAAGCTTTCTTT. This encodes CASSWDRNTEAFF.

This clone was detected only once. CDR3 sequence (DNA): TGTGCCAGCAGCGTAGATCTAAGGAGACAATCTAACTATGGCTACACCTTC. Translation gives CASSVDLRRQSNYGYTF. This chain links TRBV9 with TRBJ1-2, with D uncertain. Germline V gene lookup returns CDR1 SGDLS and CDR2 YYNGEE. V shed 0 bases and J shed 0 bases, with 15 bases lying between them. CDR3 length equals 17 residues.

The chain combines TRBV3-1 (or the pseudogene TRBV3-2) with TRBJ1-6, with a tentative D call TRBD1 (5 bases). Trimming shortened V by 5 bases and J by 6 bases, and 14 bases separated the two germline ends. The V gene's germline CDR1 is LGHDT and CDR2 YNNKEL (reference sequence). The CDR3 totals 15 residues. The CDR3 protein is CASSLLGHINSPLHF. The CDR3 DNA sequence: TGTGCCAGCAGCTTGCTAGGACACATTAATTCACCCCTCCACTTT.

This chain links TRBV19 with TRBJ1-5; perhaps TRBD1 as D (5 bases). The CDR3 is 15 amino acids. Germline V gene lookup returns CDR1 LNHDA and CDR2 SQIVND (reference sequence). The germline V and J ends were trimmed by 1 base and 0 bases, with 7 bases remaining between them. CDR3 sequence (DNA): TGTGCCAGTAGTATAGGACAGTATAGCAATCAGCCCCAGCATTTT. This translates into CASSIGQYSNQPQHF.

The V call is TRBV11-2, the J call TRBJ1-2; no definite D call. In germline, CDR1 is SGHAT, CDR2 FQNNGV. V shed 1 base and J shed 5 bases, with 5 bases lying between them. This CDR3 comprises 12 residues. The DNA of the CDR3 is TGTGCCAGCAGCTTAGGATTTTATGGCTACACCTTC. It is translated as CASSLGFYGYTF.

The V gene is TRBV6-5, the J gene TRBJ1-1, with a possible D match to TRBD1 (5 bases). The CDR3 loop spans 13 amino acids. V was pared by 4 bases and J by 8 bases, with 14 bases between. From germline, CDR1 is MNHEY and CDR2 SVGAGI. Written as DNA, the CDR3 is TGTGCCAGCAGTTCGACATGGGGGAGAGAAGCTTTCTTT. Translation gives CASSSTWGREAFF.

CDR3 DNA: TGTGCCAGCAGTTACTCTCGGGATATTTATGGCTACACCTTC. Protein: CASSYSRDIYGYTF. The chain combines TRBV6-2 or TRBV6-3 with TRBJ1-2; no clear D gene. This CDR3 is built from 14 residues. V was clipped by 0 bases and J by 5 bases, with 10 bases between them. Per the germline V gene, CDR1 is MNHEY and CDR2 is SVGEGT.

The chain is built from TRBV28 and TRBJ1-5, with 8 bases lining up with TRBD1. J was trimmed by 0 bases and V by 5 bases; bases with no gene match: 9. Germline V gene sequence: CDR1 MDHEN, CDR2 SYDVKM. This CDR3 is built from 17 residues. CDR3 loop: CASSTGGIGYSNQPQHF. The CDR3 region has the DNA TGTGCCAGCAGTACAGGGGGAATAGGATATAGCAATCAGCCCCAGCATTTT.

CDR3 bases: TGCGCCAGCAGCCCCGGGACTAGCCGGGCCTACGAGCAGTACTTC. This gives the protein CASSPGTSRAYEQYF. The chain employs TRBV4-1 and TRBJ2-7; TRBD2 aligns across 9 bases. The CDR3 covers 15 residues. Unmatched junction bases numbered 6, after V lost 4 bases and J lost 2 bases. CDR1 MGHRA and CDR2 YSYEKL come from the germline V gene.

This chain connects TRBV3-1 (or the pseudogene TRBV3-2) to TRBJ2-1; D is perhaps TRBD1 (6 bases). Germline CDR1 and CDR2: LGHDT and YNNKEL (reference sequence). This CDR3 comprises 16 residues. V gave up 0 bases and J gave up 4 bases, with 13 bases separating them. The CDR3 coding sequence is TGTGCCAGCAGCCAAGACCCAGGGGTAGGTTACAATGAGCAGTTCTTC. Its translation is CASSQDPGVGYNEQFF.

The V call is TRBV3-1 (or the pseudogene TRBV3-2), the J call TRBJ2-5; TRBD2 agrees at 7 bases. V was clipped by 3 bases and J by 9 bases; unmatched bases: 10. The CDR3 is 14 amino acids. The germline V gene has CDR1 LGHDT and CDR2 YNNKEL (reference sequence). CDR3 DNA: TGTGCCAGCAGCCAGTTGGGGGGGAACTGGGCCCAGTACTTC. Its protein is CASSQLGGNWAQYF.

The J gene is TRBJ1-2, the V gene TRBV4-3; D is undetermined. Germline V gene sequence: CDR1 LGHNA, CDR2 YSLEER. The CDR3 loop spans 15 amino acids. The V and J ends lost 1 base and 4 bases respectively, with 13 bases between them. The chain's CDR3 is CASSQAVSHLYGYTF. The CDR3 DNA is TGCGCCAGCAGCCAAGCAGTCAGCCATCTCTATGGCTACACCTTC.

The V call is TRBV27, the J call TRBJ1-1; 8 bases match TRBD1. V was clipped by 5 bases and J by 9 bases; unmatched bases: 8. Germline V gene lookup returns CDR1 MNHEY and CDR2 SMNVEV (reference sequence). This CDR3 has 13 amino acids. The DNA for the CDR3 is TGTGCCAGCAGTAACGGACAGGGTAGGAAAGCTTTCTTT. The encoded protein is CASSNGQGRKAFF.

The rearrangement joins TRBV6-5 to TRBJ2-5, with 8 nucleotides matching TRBD1. V was pared by 7 bases and J by 4 bases, with 5 bases of the junction left unmatched. Germline V lookup: CDR1 MNHEY, CDR2 SVGAGI. The CDR3 has 13 residues. The CDR3 region has the DNA TGTGCCAGCACCGCGACAGGGGTAGAGACCCAGTACTTC. Its protein is CASTATGVETQYF.

The chain uses TRBV30 and TRBJ2-5; tentatively, D is TRBD1 (6 bases). Germline V lookup: CDR1 GTSNPN, CDR2 SVGIG (reference sequence). This CDR3 is built from 15 residues. The V and J ends lost 5 bases and 3 bases respectively, with 19 bases between them. The CDR3 DNA is TGTGCCTGGGGGATTTCCGGACAGCCCGAAGAGACCCAGTACTTC. As protein: CAWGISGQPEETQYF. Full variable domain (remainder filled in from reference TRBV30 and TRBJ2-5): SQTIHQWPATLVQPVGSPLSLECTVEGTSNPNLYWYRQAAGRGLQLLFYSVGIGQISSEVPQNLSASRPQDRQFILSSKKLLLSDSGFYLCAWGISGQPEETQYFGPGTRLLVL.

This clone was recorded only once. This rearrangement joins TRBV28 to TRBJ1-4; 10 bases match TRBD1. The CDR3 contains 15 residues. Germline values: CDR1 MDHEN, CDR2 SYDVKM. V trimming: 4 bases; J trimming: 5 bases; junction bases outside the gene matches: 4. The DNA for the CDR3 is TGTGCCAGCAGTTCGCCGGGACAGGGGAATGAAAAACTGTTTTTT. Protein product: CASSSPGQGNEKLFF.

This rearrangement joins TRBV2 to TRBJ1-4; D gene ambiguous. CDR3 size: 14 residues. Trimming cost V 4 bases and J 0 bases, with 6 bases left between them. The V gene's germline CDR1 is SNHLY and CDR2 FYNNEI. The CDR3 here is CASSATTTNEKLFF. The CDR3 DNA is TGTGCCAGCAGTGCTACAACAACTAATGAAAAACTGTTTTTT.

In this sample, this clone turned up a few times. This rearrangement joins TRBV4-1 to TRBJ1-1, with no clear D. The CDR3 contains 16 residues. Germline lookup yields CDR1 MGHRA and CDR2 YSYEKL. Trimming took 4 bases from V and 6 from J, leaving 21 bases between them. The CDR3 DNA reads TGCGCCAGCAGCCTGAGAGCCACGGTGGATGGTTCTGAAGCTTTCTTT. This encodes CASSLRATVDGSEAFF.

J is TRBJ1-2 and V is TRBV3-1 (or the pseudogene TRBV3-2); 9 bases are a match to TRBD1. The CDR3 has 14 residues. Germline assignment: CDR1 LGHDT and CDR2 YNNKEL (reference sequence). V gave up 4 bases and J gave up 2 bases; unmatched junction bases: 2. CDR3 nucleotides: TGTGCCAGCAGCCTAGGACAGGGGAACTATGGCTACACCTTC. This codes for CASSLGQGNYGYTF.

V usage is TRBV19 and J usage is TRBJ1-2, with D uncertain. V was trimmed by 6 bases and J by 0 bases, leaving 11 bases between them. There are 14 residues in the CDR3. The germline gives CDR1 LNHDA, CDR2 SQIVND (reference sequence). CDR3 residues: CASRTPDPNYGYTF. The CDR3 region has the DNA TGTGCCAGTAGAACCCCCGACCCTAACTATGGCTACACCTTC.